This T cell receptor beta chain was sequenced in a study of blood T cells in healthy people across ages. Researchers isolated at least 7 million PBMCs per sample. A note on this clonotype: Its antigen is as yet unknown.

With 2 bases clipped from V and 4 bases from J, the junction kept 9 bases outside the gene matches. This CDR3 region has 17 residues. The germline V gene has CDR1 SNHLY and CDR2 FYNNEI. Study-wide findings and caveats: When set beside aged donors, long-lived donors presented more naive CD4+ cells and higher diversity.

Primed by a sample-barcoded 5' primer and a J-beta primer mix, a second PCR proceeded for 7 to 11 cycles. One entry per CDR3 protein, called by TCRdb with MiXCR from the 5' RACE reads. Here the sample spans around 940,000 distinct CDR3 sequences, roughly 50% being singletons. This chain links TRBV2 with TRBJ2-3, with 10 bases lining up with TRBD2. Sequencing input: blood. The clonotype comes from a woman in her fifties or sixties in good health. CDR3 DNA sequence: TGTGCCAGCAGTGAACTAGCTAGCGGGAGTTTCGCAGATACGCAGTATTTT. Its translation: CASSELASGSFADTQYF.